Listed here is a single TCR beta chain. The record originates from a study of blood T cell repertoires in COVID-19. For the study at large: The cDNA or gDNA used as material had been derived from T cells, B-cell-depleted T cells, or PBMCs.

Source study methods: Nucleated cell number was recorded as an estimate derived from reference gene primer amplification. Profiling relied on immunoSEQ multiplex PCR, and the TCRdb table lists in-frame clones only, not all of them. The V and J calls and clone size are taken from that table; D and trimming were inferred from the DNA. The sample yields about 160,000 clones, about 85% seen once. Unmatched junction bases numbered 6, after V lost 2 bases and J lost 2 bases. Germline V gene lookup returns CDR1 SGHTA and CDR2 FQGNSA. This CDR3 comprises 16 residues. This sequence originates from a man aged 60-69 years who had recovered from COVID-19. Material: peripheral blood. V is TRBV7-2 and J is TRBJ2-5; TRBD2 aligns across 9 bases. As DNA, the CDR3 is TGTGCCAGCAGCTTAAGAGGAGCGGGGGGACAAGAGACCCAGTACTTC. This encodes CASSLRGAGGQETQYF.